A selection of T cell receptor beta chains follows, all from one sample in a study of T cell repertoires in cytomegalovirus infection. TCRdb re-derived calls from the reads in MiXCR, one entry per CDR3 protein. In the table there are approximately 990,000 distinct CDR3 sequences, 30% to 40% of which are singletons. These receptors' antigens are unknown. The material sequenced was cultured CD8+ T cells from PBMCs, taken from culture after CMV antigen stimulation. Receptor source: a human donor in good health (CMV status not recorded). Some clones in this sample may be carry-over from other donors' samples. Each CDR3 is given with its conserved first and last residue. The D gene is left open where the match is weak. Clone size appears in some rows only: once, few, many, or a class for an expanded clone.

TRBJ2-5	TRBD1	.	TRBV7-9	CASSVVGQQETQYF	TGTGCCAGCAGCGTTGTGGGACAGCAAGAGACCCAGTACTTC
TRBJ2-7	.	.	TRBV6-5	CASTTDSTTPFYGQYF	TGTGCCAGCACCACAGACAGTACAACCCCCTTTTACGGGCAGTACTTC
TRBJ2-7	.	few	TRBV7-2	CASSPSLDLSSYEQYF	TGTGCCAGCAGCCCCAGTCTGGACTTGAGCTCCTACGAGCAGTACTTC
TRBJ2-5	.	few	TRBV4-1	CASRPVGIGGQETQYF	TGCGCCAGCAGGCCAGTCGGGATCGGGGGTCAAGAGACCCAGTACTTC
TRBJ2-1	.	few	TRBV6-5	CASSELPSNEQFF	TGTGCCAGCAGCGAGCTTCCTAGCAATGAGCAGTTCTTC
TRBJ2-7	.	.	TRBV7-9	CVSSLTTGIGLYEQYF	TGTGTCAGCAGCTTAACCACAGGGATTGGGCTCTACGAGCAGTACTTC
TRBJ1-3	TRBD1	few	TRBV7-2	CASSLGDRGLGNTIYF	TGTGCCAGCAGCTTGGGGGACAGGGGGCTTGGAAACACCATATATTTT
TRBJ2-5	.	many	TRBV7-9	CASSLEGRQETQYF	TGTGCCAGCAGCTTAGAAGGCAGGCAAGAGACCCAGTACTTC
TRBJ1-2	TRBD1	.	TRBV27	CASSDLPLTGGRGYTF	TGTGCCAGCAGCGATCTCCCCTTGACAGGGGGTCGGGGCTACACCTTC
TRBJ2-3	.	few	TRBV19	CASSILRAARTDTQYF	TGTGCCAGTAGTATCCTTCGAGCGGCCCGCACAGATACGCAGTATTTT
TRBJ1-1	.	.	TRBV28	CASSTIIQDLNTEAFF	TGTGCCAGCAGCACGATCATACAGGACCTGAACACTGAAGCTTTCTTT
TRBJ2-4	.	many	TRBV28	CASGPAGLLAKNIQYF	TGTGCCAGCGGTCCCGCAGGGTTATTAGCCAAAAACATTCAGTACTTC
TRBJ2-3	.	many	TRBV7-9	CASSSQGTDTQYF	TGTGCCAGCAGCTCTCAGGGAACGGATACGCAGTATTTT
TRBJ2-5	.	.	TRBV25-1	CASLKAGPRETQYF	TGTGCCAGCCTAAAGGCAGGGCCGCGGGAGACCCAGTACTTC
TRBJ2-7	TRBD1	few	TRBV28	CASSFVDRSSYEQYF	TGTGCCAGCAGTTTCGTGGACAGGAGCTCCTACGAGCAGTACTTC
TRBJ1-2	.	.	TRBV3-1	CASSPTTAMVGYTF	TGTGCCAGCAGCCCTACGACAGCCATGGTGGGCTACACCTTC
TRBJ2-3	TRBD2	few	TRBV27	CASRKAGGGTDTQYF	TGTGCCAGCAGAAAGGCTGGGGGGGGCACAGATACGCAGTATTTT